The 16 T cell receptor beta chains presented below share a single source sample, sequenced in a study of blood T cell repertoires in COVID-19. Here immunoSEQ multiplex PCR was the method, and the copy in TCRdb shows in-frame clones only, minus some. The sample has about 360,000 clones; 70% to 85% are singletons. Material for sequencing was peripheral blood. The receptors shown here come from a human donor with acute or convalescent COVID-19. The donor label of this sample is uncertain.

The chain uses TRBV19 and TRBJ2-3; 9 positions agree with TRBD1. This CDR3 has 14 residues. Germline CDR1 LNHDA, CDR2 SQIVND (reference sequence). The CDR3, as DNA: TGTGCTGCTGGGACAGGGCGTGGGACAGATACGCAGTATTTT. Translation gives CAAGTGRGTDTQYF.

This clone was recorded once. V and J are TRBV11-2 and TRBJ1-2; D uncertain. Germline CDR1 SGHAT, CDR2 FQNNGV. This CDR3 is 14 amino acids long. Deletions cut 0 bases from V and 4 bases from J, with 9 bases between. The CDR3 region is CASSLERGSYGYTF. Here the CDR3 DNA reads TGTGCCAGCAGCTTAGAACGAGGCAGCTATGGCTACACCTTC.

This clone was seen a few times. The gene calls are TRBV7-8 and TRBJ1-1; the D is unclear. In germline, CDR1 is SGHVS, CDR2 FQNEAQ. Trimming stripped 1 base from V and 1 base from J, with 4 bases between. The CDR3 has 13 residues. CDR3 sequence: CASSLDSNTEAFF. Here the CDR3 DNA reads TGTGCCAGCAGCTTAGACTCGAACACTGAAGCTTTCTTT.

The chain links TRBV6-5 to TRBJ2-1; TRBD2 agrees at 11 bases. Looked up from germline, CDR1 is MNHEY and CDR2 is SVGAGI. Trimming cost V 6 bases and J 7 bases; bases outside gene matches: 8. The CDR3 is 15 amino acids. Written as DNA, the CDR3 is TGTGCCAGCAGGAAACTAGCGGGGGAAGGGAATGAGCAGTTCTTC. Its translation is CASRKLAGEGNEQFF.

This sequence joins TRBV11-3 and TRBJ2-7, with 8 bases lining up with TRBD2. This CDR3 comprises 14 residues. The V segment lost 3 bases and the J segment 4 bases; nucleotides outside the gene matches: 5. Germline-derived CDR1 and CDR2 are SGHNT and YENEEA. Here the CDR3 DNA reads TGTGCCAGCAGCTTTAGGGCGGGAGGATACGAGCAGTACTTC. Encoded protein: CASSFRAGGYEQYF.

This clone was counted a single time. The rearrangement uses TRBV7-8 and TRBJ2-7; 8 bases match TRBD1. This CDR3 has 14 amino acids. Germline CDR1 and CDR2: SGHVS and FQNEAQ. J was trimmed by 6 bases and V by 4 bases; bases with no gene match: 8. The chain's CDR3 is CASSWSQGAAEQYF. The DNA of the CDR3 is TGTGCCAGCAGCTGGAGCCAGGGGGCCGCCGAGCAGTACTTC.

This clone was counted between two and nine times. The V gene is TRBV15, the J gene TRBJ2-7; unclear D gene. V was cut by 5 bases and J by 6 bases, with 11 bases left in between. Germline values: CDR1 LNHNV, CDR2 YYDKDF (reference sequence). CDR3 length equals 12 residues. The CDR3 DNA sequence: TGTGCCACCAGCGAGTTACTACGCGAGCAGTACTTC. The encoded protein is CATSELLREQYF.

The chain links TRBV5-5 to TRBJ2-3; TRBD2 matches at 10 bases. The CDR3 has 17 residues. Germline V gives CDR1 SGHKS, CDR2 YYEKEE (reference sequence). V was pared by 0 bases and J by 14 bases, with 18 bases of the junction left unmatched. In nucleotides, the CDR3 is TGTGCCAGCAGCTTGGTCGGAGCGGGGGGGCGTTCTCGTGATCTGTATTTT. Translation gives CASSLVGAGGRSRDLYF.

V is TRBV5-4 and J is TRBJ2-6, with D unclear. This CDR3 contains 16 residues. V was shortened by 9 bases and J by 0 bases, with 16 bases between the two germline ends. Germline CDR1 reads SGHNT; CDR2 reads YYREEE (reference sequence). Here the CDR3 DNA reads TGTGCCACATATACAGCCCCTACCTCTGGGGCCAACGTCCTGACTTTC. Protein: CATYTAPTSGANVLTF.

The CDR3 region has the DNA TGTGCCAGCAGCTGGCCGGGACAGAAGTCCCAAGAGACCCAGTACTTC. Protein sequence: CASSWPGQKSQETQYF. The J gene is TRBJ2-5, the V gene TRBV7-9; 7 nucleotides line up with TRBD1. This CDR3 region has 16 residues. Trimming at V came to 4 bases and at J to 1 base, leaving 9 bases not matched to a gene. In germline, CDR1 is SEHNR, CDR2 FQNEAQ (reference sequence).

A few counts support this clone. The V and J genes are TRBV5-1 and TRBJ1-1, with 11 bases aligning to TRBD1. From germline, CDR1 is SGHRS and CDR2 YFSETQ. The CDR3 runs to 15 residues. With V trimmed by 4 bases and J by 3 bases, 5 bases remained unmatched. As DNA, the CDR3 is TGCGCCAGCAGCACTGGACAGGGGGCGGACACTGAAGCTTTCTTT. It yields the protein CASSTGQGADTEAFF.

The CDR3 nucleotides are TGTGCCAGCAGCCCAGGACTAGCGGGGGCCACAGATACGCAGTATTTT. Translated: CASSPGLAGATDTQYF. The gene calls are TRBV11-3 and TRBJ2-3; 13 positions match TRBD2. This CDR3 has 16 amino acids. CDR1 is SGHNT and CDR2 is YENEEA in the germline V gene. J gave up 2 bases and V 5 bases, and 4 bases lay outside the gene matches.

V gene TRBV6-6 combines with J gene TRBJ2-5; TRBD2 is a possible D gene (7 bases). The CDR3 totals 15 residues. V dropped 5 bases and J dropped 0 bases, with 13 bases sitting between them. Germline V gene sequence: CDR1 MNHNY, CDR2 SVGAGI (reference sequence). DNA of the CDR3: TGTGCCAGCAGTCGGGGGCGGGGGCACCAAGAGACCCAGTACTTC. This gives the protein CASSRGRGHQETQYF.

CDR3 region: CASSLATVDEAFF. The CDR3 bases are TGTGCCAGCAGCTTAGCAACAGTCGATGAAGCTTTCTTT. The chain employs TRBV11-3 and TRBJ1-1; D is undetermined. Trimming took off 1 base at V and 7 bases at J, with 10 bases between the two ends. This CDR3 is 13 amino acids long. CDR1 and CDR2 from the germline V gene are SGHNT and YENEEA. The whole variable domain, remainder taken from reference TRBV11-3 and TRBJ1-1, is EAGVVQSPRYKIIEKKQPVAFWCNPISGHNTLYWYLQNLGQGPELLIRYENEEAVDDSQLPKDRFSAERLKGVDSTLKIQPAELGDSAVYLCASSLATVDEAFFGQGTRLTVV.

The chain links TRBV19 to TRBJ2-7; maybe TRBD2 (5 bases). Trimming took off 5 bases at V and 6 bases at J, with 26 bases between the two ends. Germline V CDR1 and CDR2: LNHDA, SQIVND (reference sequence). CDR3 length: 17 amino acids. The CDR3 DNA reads TGTGCCAGTAGTCGCGCCCCGGGGTCCGGAGAAAGAGGCGAGCAGTACTTC. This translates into CASSRAPGSGERGEQYF.

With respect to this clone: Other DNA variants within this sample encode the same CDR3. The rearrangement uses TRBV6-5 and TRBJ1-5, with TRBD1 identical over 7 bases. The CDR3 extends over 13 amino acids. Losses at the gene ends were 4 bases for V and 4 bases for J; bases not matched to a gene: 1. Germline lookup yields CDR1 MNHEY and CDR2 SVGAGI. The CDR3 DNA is TGTGCCAGCAGTTTACAGGGGAATCAGCCCCAGCATTTT. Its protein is CASSLQGNQPQHF.